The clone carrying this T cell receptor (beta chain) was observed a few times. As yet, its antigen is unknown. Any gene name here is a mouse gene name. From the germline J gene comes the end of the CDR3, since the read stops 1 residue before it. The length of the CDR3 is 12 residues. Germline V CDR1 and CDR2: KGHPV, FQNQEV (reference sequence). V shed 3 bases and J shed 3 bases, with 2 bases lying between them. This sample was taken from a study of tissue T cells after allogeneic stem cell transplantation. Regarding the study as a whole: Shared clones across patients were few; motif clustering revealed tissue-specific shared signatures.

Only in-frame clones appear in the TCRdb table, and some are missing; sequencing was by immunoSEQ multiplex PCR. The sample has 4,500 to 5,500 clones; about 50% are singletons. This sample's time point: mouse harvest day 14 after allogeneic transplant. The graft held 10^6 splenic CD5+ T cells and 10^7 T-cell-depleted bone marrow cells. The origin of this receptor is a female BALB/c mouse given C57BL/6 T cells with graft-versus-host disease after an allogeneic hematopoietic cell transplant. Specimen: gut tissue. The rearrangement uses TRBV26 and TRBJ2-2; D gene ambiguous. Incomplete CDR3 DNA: TGTGCCAGCAGTCTCCACACCGGGCAGCTCTAC. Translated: CASSLHTGQLY. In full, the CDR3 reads CASSLHTGQLYF.